This is a list of T cell receptor beta chains from one sample in a study of cytomegalovirus exposure and HLA in healthy donors. Only in-frame clones appear in the TCRdb table, and some are missing; sequencing was by immunoSEQ multiplex PCR. The sample has under 200,000 clones; 80% to 90% are singletons. Material: PBMCs. Every receptor here comes from a woman aged 25 to 39 in good health and CMV-seropositive. Each CDR3 is given with its conserved first and last residue. The D gene is left open where the match is weak. Where a row states a size, it is once, few, many or the class of an expanded clone; other rows omit it.

v_gene: TRBV9
j_gene: TRBJ2-2
d_gene: TRBD2
abundance: -
CDR3aa: CASSVGGTSYTGELFF
CDR3nt: TGTGCCAGCAGCGTAGGTGGGACTAGCTATACCGGGGAGCTGTTTTTT

v_gene: TRBV29-1
j_gene: TRBJ1-1
d_gene: -
abundance: -
CDR3aa: CSVRHSLNTEAFF
CDR3nt: TGCAGCGTTCGCCACAGCTTGAACACTGAAGCTTTCTTT

v_gene: TRBV7-2
j_gene: TRBJ2-3
d_gene: -
abundance: -
CDR3aa: CASSADSSSTDTQYF
CDR3nt: TGCGCCAGCAGCGCTGACTCATCTAGCACAGATACGCAGTATTTT

v_gene: TRBV6-5
j_gene: TRBJ1-5
d_gene: -
abundance: -
CDR3aa: CASSYQSNQPQHF
CDR3nt: TGTGCCAGCAGTTACCAAAGCAATCAGCCCCAGCATTTT

v_gene: TRBV5-1
j_gene: TRBJ1-1
d_gene: -
abundance: -
CDR3aa: CASSYGQRNTEAFF
CDR3nt: TGCGCCAGCAGCTATGGACAGCGGAACACTGAAGCTTTCTTT

v_gene: TRBV6-5
j_gene: TRBJ1-4
d_gene: -
abundance: once
CDR3aa: CASSYSPLGGDEKLFF
CDR3nt: TGTGCCAGCAGTTACTCGCCACTTGGGGGGGATGAAAAACTGTTTTTT

v_gene: TRBV5-4
j_gene: TRBJ2-6
d_gene: -
abundance: -
CDR3aa: CASSLAPVGANVLTF
CDR3nt: TGTGCCAGCAGCTTGGCCCCTGTGGGGGCCAACGTCCTGACTTTC

v_gene: TRBV29-1
j_gene: TRBJ1-1
d_gene: -
abundance: -
CDR3aa: CSVVVVWNTEAFF
CDR3nt: TGCAGCGTTGTCGTCGTTTGGAACACTGAAGCTTTCTTT

v_gene: TRBV7-2
j_gene: TRBJ1-2
d_gene: TRBD1
abundance: few
CDR3aa: CASSLDRGRILSGYTF
CDR3nt: TGTGCCAGCAGCTTAGACAGGGGGCGTATTCTCTCTGGCTACACCTTC

v_gene: TRBV7-9
j_gene: TRBJ1-1
d_gene: -
abundance: once
CDR3aa: CSSSLAFAGYYTEAFF
CDR3nt: TGTTCCAGCAGCTTAGCGTTCGCAGGGTACTACACTGAAGCTTTCTTT

v_gene: TRBV6-1
j_gene: TRBJ1-2
d_gene: TRBD1
abundance: -
CDR3aa: CASRERQGGYGYTF
CDR3nt: TGTGCCAGCAGAGAGCGACAGGGGGGCTATGGCTACACCTTC

v_gene: TRBV2
j_gene: TRBJ2-5
d_gene: -
abundance: -
CDR3aa: CASSENPVRGETQYF
CDR3nt: TGTGCCAGCAGTGAAAACCCGGTACGAGGGGAGACCCAGTACTTC

v_gene: TRBV29-1
j_gene: TRBJ1-2
d_gene: -
abundance: -
CDR3aa: CSVVSIYGYTF
CDR3nt: TGCAGCGTTGTTAGCATCTATGGCTACACCTTC

v_gene: TRBV4-2
j_gene: TRBJ2-5
d_gene: TRBD2
abundance: -
CDR3aa: CASSLGTSNQETQYF
CDR3nt: TGTGCCAGCAGCCTAGGGACTAGCAACCAAGAGACCCAGTACTTC

v_gene: TRBV5-1
j_gene: TRBJ2-5
d_gene: -
abundance: -
CDR3aa: CASNPRGRLQETQYF
CDR3nt: TGCGCCAGCAACCCGCGAGGGAGATTACAAGAGACCCAGTACTTC

v_gene: TRBV18
j_gene: TRBJ1-1
d_gene: TRBD1
abundance: -
CDR3aa: CASSPYRGENTEAFF
CDR3nt: TGTGCCAGCTCACCCTACAGGGGAGAGAACACTGAAGCTTTCTTT

v_gene: TRBV9
j_gene: TRBJ1-1
d_gene: TRBD1
abundance: -
CDR3aa: CASSVTTGTEAFF
CDR3nt: TGTGCCAGCAGCGTTACGACAGGGACTGAAGCTTTCTTT

v_gene: TRBV4-1
j_gene: TRBJ2-1
d_gene: TRBD2
abundance: few
CDR3aa: CASSQGRGVRTNEQFF
CDR3nt: TGCGCCAGCAGCCAAGGACGGGGGGTAAGGACGAATGAGCAGTTCTTC

v_gene: TRBV7-9
j_gene: TRBJ1-1
d_gene: TRBD1
abundance: -
CDR3aa: CASSQGAVDTEAFF
CDR3nt: TGTGCCAGCAGCCAGGGGGCGGTGGACACTGAAGCTTTCTTT

v_gene: TRBV5-4
j_gene: TRBJ1-2
d_gene: -
abundance: -
CDR3aa: CASSLAGREVTGYGYTF
CDR3nt: TGTGCCAGCAGCTTGGCCGGGCGGGAGGTAACAGGCTATGGCTACACCTTC

v_gene: TRBV5-4
j_gene: TRBJ2-2
d_gene: -
abundance: -
CDR3aa: CASSLERGELFF
CDR3nt: TGTGCCAGCAGCTTGGAGCGCGGGGAGCTGTTTTTT

v_gene: TRBV7-8
j_gene: TRBJ1-2
d_gene: -
abundance: -
CDR3aa: CASSPEGVNYGYTF
CDR3nt: TGTGCCAGCAGCCCCGAAGGGGTTAACTATGGCTACACCTTC

v_gene: TRBV30
j_gene: TRBJ2-7
d_gene: -
abundance: -
CDR3aa: CAWSVGAAGSYEQYF
CDR3nt: TGTGCCTGGAGTGTAGGTGCAGCGGGCTCCTACGAGCAGTACTTC

v_gene: TRBV29-1
j_gene: TRBJ1-2
d_gene: -
abundance: once
CDR3aa: CSVEMAGEYGYTF
CDR3nt: TGCAGCGTTGAAATGGCAGGGGAGTATGGCTACACCTTC

v_gene: TRBV7-8
j_gene: TRBJ2-7
d_gene: -
abundance: -
CDR3aa: CASSFNLGGEQYF
CDR3nt: TGTGCCAGCAGCTTTAACCTCGGGGGCGAGCAGTACTTC